These 32 T cell receptor beta chains were all obtained from the same sample, sequenced in a study of blood T cell repertoires in COVID-19. Repertoires were generated with immunoSEQ multiplex PCR, while TCRdb's copy carries only in-frame clones and drops some. The data contain over 80,000 clones, 80% to 90% of them singletons. Sequenced sample: peripheral blood. All receptors derive from a man aged 50-59 years with acute or convalescent COVID-19.

The rearrangement links TRBV5-1 to TRBJ2-1; TRBD2 might be the D (5 bases). This CDR3 is 15 amino acids long. V was clipped by 0 bases and J by 0 bases, with 7 bases between them. Per germline, CDR1 SGHRS and CDR2 YFSETQ. The CDR3 loop reads CASSLDAGSYNEQFF. The CDR3 DNA reads as TGCGCCAGCAGCTTGGATGCGGGCTCCTACAATGAGCAGTTCTTC.

The V call is TRBV5-1, the J call TRBJ1-2; 8 bases fit TRBD1. J gave up 4 bases and V 4 bases, and 12 bases lay outside the gene matches. Germline V gene sequence: CDR1 SGHRS, CDR2 YFSETQ. The length of the CDR3 is 16 residues. The CDR3 coding sequence is TGCGCCAGCAGCGCTTCCTCCAGGGGGCACGGCTATGGCTACACCTTC. It encodes CASSASSRGHGYGYTF.

V is TRBV2 and J is TRBJ1-1; a weak D match, TRBD1 (5 bases). Germline V gene lookup returns CDR1 SNHLY and CDR2 FYNNEI. V lost 6 bases, J lost 4 bases, and 9 bases lay in between. The CDR3 sequence is 12 residues long. Here the CDR3 DNA reads TGTGCCAGCAGCAACGGGGGCACTGAAGCTTTCTTT. Residues: CASSNGGTEAFF.

The chain uses TRBV5-1 and TRBJ1-3; D may be TRBD1 (5 bases). Germline assignment: CDR1 SGHRS and CDR2 YFSETQ. This CDR3 has 13 amino acids. Trimming took off 4 bases at V and 4 bases at J, with 9 bases between the two ends. CDR3 DNA: TGCGCCAGCAGCGACAGCGCCGGAAACACCATATATTTT. Amino acids: CASSDSAGNTIYF.

This clone has just a few counts. This chain uses TRBV27 with TRBJ1-6, with D unclear. This CDR3 region has 13 residues. Trimming pared 2 bases from V and 9 bases from J, leaving 8 bases between. Germline loops: CDR1 MNHEY, CDR2 SMNVEV (reference sequence). The CDR3 protein is CASSLTVFSPLHF. CDR3 nucleotide sequence: TGTGCCAGCAGTTTAACAGTTTTTTCACCCCTCCACTTT.

The chain carries TRBV7-9 and TRBJ2-1; TRBD2 agrees at 14 bases. Trimming cost V 6 bases and J 9 bases; bases outside gene matches: 4. The length of the CDR3 is 14 residues. Germline CDR1 reads SEHNR; CDR2 reads FQNEAQ (reference sequence). CDR3 loop: CASSWTSGGSEQFF. The CDR3, as DNA: TGTGCCAGCAGTTGGACTAGCGGGGGGTCTGAGCAGTTCTTC.

The chain couples TRBV7-3 to TRBJ2-3, with TRBD2 as a possible D gene (5 bases). The CDR3 consists of 16 residues. Per the germline V gene, CDR1 is SGHTA and CDR2 is FQGTGA. The ends were cut back, 2 bases at V and 2 bases at J, with 14 bases in the middle. CDR3 loop: CASSLVFRELTDTQYF. As DNA, the CDR3 is TGTGCCAGCAGCTTAGTGTTTCGGGAACTCACAGATACGCAGTATTTT.

This chain uses TRBV6-6 with TRBJ2-1; weak D call: TRBD2 (6 bases). Germline CDR1 reads MNHNY; CDR2 reads SVGAGI (reference sequence). V lost 0 bases and J 8 bases, leaving 17 bases between the germline ends. The CDR3 covers 16 residues. The CDR3 loop is CASSYSLAGTHHEQFF. CDR3 DNA sequence: TGTGCCAGCAGTTACTCCCTTGCGGGGACCCATCATGAGCAGTTCTTC.

V usage is TRBV3-1 (or the pseudogene TRBV3-2) and J usage is TRBJ2-3, with D perhaps TRBD1 (6 bases). The germline V and J ends were trimmed by 3 bases and 4 bases, with 17 bases remaining between them. CDR1 is LGHDT and CDR2 is YNNKEL in the germline V gene (reference sequence). The CDR3 has 16 amino acids. The CDR3 loop reads CASSHFALQGADTQYF. DNA of the CDR3: TGTGCCAGCAGCCATTTTGCATTACAGGGTGCAGATACGCAGTATTTT.

This chain links TRBV5-1 with TRBJ2-2, with 9 nucleotides matching TRBD1. The V segment lost 4 bases and the J segment 7 bases; nucleotides outside the gene matches: 5. CDR1 and CDR2 from the germline V gene are SGHRS and YFSETQ. This CDR3 contains 14 residues. CDR3: CASSRDRVIGELFF. The CDR3 DNA reads TGCGCCAGCAGCAGGGACAGGGTGATCGGGGAGCTGTTTTTT.

CDR3 loop: CASSNRGVANTGELFF. CDR3 sequence (DNA): TGTGCCAGCAGTAACAGGGGGGTTGCGAACACCGGGGAGCTGTTTTTT. The chain joins TRBV28 to TRBJ2-2; 8 bases agree with TRBD1. CDR1 is MDHEN, CDR2 SYDVKM, per germline. With 5 bases clipped from V and 0 bases from J, the junction kept 5 bases outside the gene matches. The CDR3 has 16 amino acids.

The chain is built from TRBV12-3 or TRBV12-4 and TRBJ2-3, with 7 bases aligning to TRBD2. The CDR3 runs 12 residues. J lost 8 bases, V lost 6 bases, and 5 bases had no gene match. DNA for the CDR3: TGTGCCAGCAGGTCTAGCGGCATTACGCAGTATTTT. Translation: CASRSSGITQYF.

The V and J genes are TRBV5-1 and TRBJ1-4, with 10 bases that match TRBD1. The CDR3 is made up of 16 amino acids. V shed 3 bases and J 3 bases; nucleotides not matched to a gene: 5. Per germline, CDR1 SGHRS and CDR2 YFSETQ. The CDR3 nucleotides are TGCGCCAGCAGCTCAAGACAGGGGGCGGCTAATGAAAAACTGTTTTTT. Translated: CASSSRQGAANEKLFF.

The DNA of the CDR3 is TGTGCCAGCAGCTTCGGCGGGGGGAACACCGGGGAGCTGTTTTTT. Amino acid sequence: CASSFGGGNTGELFF. This chain links TRBV5-4 with TRBJ2-2; 7 bases match TRBD2. The germline gives CDR1 SGHNT, CDR2 YYREEE (reference sequence). The CDR3 has 15 residues. Trimming at V came to 2 bases and at J to 1 base, leaving 2 bases not matched to a gene.

The chain carries TRBV10-3 and TRBJ2-3; 8 bases are shared with TRBD2. The length of the CDR3 is 16 residues. Trimming removed 2 bases from V and 2 bases from J; junction bases left unmatched: 6. Germline V gene data show CDR1 as ENHRY and CDR2 as SYGVKD. The CDR3 sequence: CAISESSSGVTDTQYF. DNA for the CDR3: TGTGCCATCAGTGAGAGTAGTAGCGGGGTCACAGATACGCAGTATTTT.

The CDR3 DNA follows: TGTGCCAGCAGCCGAATGGAGGGTAAGACTGAAGCTTTCTTT. Translated, it gives CASSRMEGKTEAFF. J is TRBJ1-1 and V is TRBV7-8; no definite D call. V lost 5 bases and J lost 5, with 15 bases in between. The length of the CDR3 is 14 residues. Germline CDR1 reads SGHVS; CDR2 reads FQNEAQ.

This clone was seen only a few times. This chain joins TRBV6-5 and TRBJ1-6; possible D gene TRBD1, 6 bases. The V gene lost 7 bases and the J gene lost 10 bases, with 11 bases spanning the gap. Germline loops: CDR1 MNHEY, CDR2 SVGAGI. The CDR3 has 12 residues. The CDR3 here is CASKQGNSPLHF. CDR3 nucleotide sequence: TGTGCCAGCAAACAGGGAAACTCACCCCTCCACTTT.

This sequence joins TRBV5-5 and TRBJ1-1, with TRBD1 matching 8 bases. The J segment lost 1 base and the V segment lost 4 bases, leaving 12 bases of the junction unmatched. This CDR3 comprises 17 residues. The germline gives CDR1 SGHKS, CDR2 YYEKEE (reference sequence). In nucleotides, the CDR3 is TGTGCCAGCAGCCAGGATTCTGCCGGGACAGGGAACACTGAAGCTTTCTTT. Translation: CASSQDSAGTGNTEAFF.

CDR3 sequence (DNA): TGTGCCAGCTCCCCCGGGGGGAGCTCCTACGAGCAGTACGTC. It specifies CASSPGGSSYEQYV. The gene calls are TRBV28 and TRBJ2-7, with 7 bases aligning to TRBD2. Germline trimming cut 8 bases from V and 0 bases from J; bases unmatched to any gene: 7. There are 14 residues in the CDR3. Germline V gene sequence: CDR1 MDHEN, CDR2 SYDVKM.

The rearrangement uses TRBV5-5 and TRBJ1-3; TRBD1 agrees at 8 bases. V was pared by 4 bases and J by 0 bases, with 6 bases of the junction left unmatched. This CDR3 has 16 amino acids. Per the germline V gene, CDR1 is SGHKS and CDR2 is YYEKEE (reference sequence). The CDR3 reads CASSEPTGVSGNTIYF. Here the CDR3 DNA reads TGTGCCAGCAGCGAACCGACAGGGGTCTCTGGAAACACCATATATTTT. Using reference TRBV5-5 and TRBJ1-3 for the parts outside the CDR3, the full variable domain is DAGVTQSPTHLIKTRGQQVTLRCSPISGHKSVSWYQQVLGQGPQFIFQYYEKEERGRGNFPDRFSARQFPNYSSELNVNALLLGDSALYLCASSEPTGVSGNTIYFGEGSWLTVV.

The V and J genes are TRBV5-6 and TRBJ1-5; TRBD1 is a possible D gene (6 bases). Trimming cost V 6 bases and J 0 bases, with 19 bases left between them. CDR1 is SGHDT, CDR2 YYEEEE, per germline. CDR3 length equals 17 residues. The CDR3 DNA follows: TGTGCCAGCACCGTACACGGACAGCTGTATAGCAATCAGCCCCAGCATTTT. As protein: CASTVHGQLYSNQPQHF.

The chain recombines TRBV27 with TRBJ1-4; perhaps TRBD1 as D (5 bases). V was shortened by 0 bases and J by 6 bases, with 17 bases between the two germline ends. Looked up from germline, CDR1 is MNHEY and CDR2 is SMNVEV (reference sequence). The CDR3 length is 17 residues. The CDR3 region is CASSLSAPGLGYEKLFF. The DNA of the CDR3 is TGTGCCAGCAGTTTATCGGCCCCAGGGTTAGGGTATGAAAAACTGTTTTTT.

The V and J genes are TRBV5-1 and TRBJ2-5; D is ambiguous. The germline V and J ends were trimmed by 1 base and 2 bases, with 6 bases remaining between them. CDR3 length: 13 residues. Germline-derived CDR1 and CDR2 are SGHRS and YFSETQ. Written as DNA, the CDR3 is TGCGCCAGCAGCTTGAGCAAGCAAGAGACCCAGTACTTC. Encoded protein: CASSLSKQETQYF.

V gene TRBV7-9 combines with J gene TRBJ2-5, with TRBD2 matching 11 bases. Germline-derived CDR1 and CDR2 are SEHNR and FQNEAQ (reference sequence). The V gene end was trimmed by 5 bases and the J gene end by 7 bases; junction bases not matched to a gene: 12. CDR3 length: 16 residues. This CDR3 reads CASSPLAGGLRRTQYF. CDR3 sequence (DNA): TGTGCCAGCAGCCCGCTAGCGGGGGGCCTGCGAAGGACCCAGTACTTC.

CDR3 in DNA: TGTGCCAGCAGCCAGCAGGTAAGCAATCAGCCCCAGCATTTT. It is translated as CASSQQVSNQPQHF. This chain uses TRBV3-1 (or the pseudogene TRBV3-2) with TRBJ1-5; no reliable D call. This CDR3 has 14 amino acids. V was trimmed by 3 bases and J by 1 base, leaving 7 bases between them. CDR1 LGHDT and CDR2 YNNKEL come from the germline V gene (reference sequence).

V and J are TRBV5-1 and TRBJ1-2; TRBD1 aligns across 8 bases. V lost 3 bases and J lost 3; bases outside the gene matches: 4. Germline V gives CDR1 SGHRS, CDR2 YFSETQ. The CDR3 is made up of 14 amino acids. CDR3 protein: CASSSGGSDYGYTF. DNA of the CDR3: TGCGCCAGCAGCTCAGGGGGCTCGGACTATGGCTACACCTTC.

The genes are TRBV3-1 (or the pseudogene TRBV3-2) and TRBJ2-3; D is unclear. The CDR3 runs 12 residues. V lost 4 bases and J 11 bases, leaving 13 bases between the germline ends. Germline values: CDR1 LGHDT, CDR2 YNNKEL (reference sequence). CDR3 amino acids: CASSPARGMQYF. The CDR3 DNA follows: TGTGCCAGCAGCCCCGCTAGAGGTATGCAGTATTTT.

The chain couples TRBV21-1 to TRBJ2-7; no DNA check was done on the table's D call, TRBD2. TRBV21-1 is a listed pseudogene. CDR3 length equals 16 residues. The DNA for the CDR3 is TGTGCCAGCAGCAAAGGAAGGGAGCGGGGGTTTTACGAGCAGTACTTC. This codes for CASSKGRERGFYEQYF.

This clone was seen just once. The V call is TRBV29-1, the J call TRBJ1-1, with TRBD1 identical over 9 bases. The germline CDR1 and CDR2 sequences are SQVTM and ANQGSEA. The CDR3 is 13 amino acids. V shed 2 bases and J 11 bases; nucleotides not matched to a gene: 9. CDR3 region: CSVENWGQGGAFF. The CDR3 DNA reads as TGCAGCGTTGAAAATTGGGGACAGGGTGGCGCTTTCTTT.

This clone was detected only once. The V gene is TRBV5-1, the J gene TRBJ1-4; 10 positions match TRBD1. V lost 4 bases and J lost 8; bases outside the gene matches: 8. This CDR3 is built from 15 residues. Germline CDR1 SGHRS, CDR2 YFSETQ. CDR3 in DNA: TGCGCCAGCAGCCCCACGGGACAGGGGAGAGAAAAACTGTTTTTT. Amino acids: CASSPTGQGREKLFF.

The chain links TRBV27 to TRBJ2-1; TRBD2 aligns across 12 bases. The V segment lost 5 bases and the J segment 5 bases; nucleotides outside the gene matches: 10. This CDR3 region has 17 residues. The germline CDR1 and CDR2 sequences are MNHEY and SMNVEV (reference sequence). This CDR3 reads CASSPRLAGARNNEQFF. Written as DNA, the CDR3 is TGTGCCAGCAGTCCGAGACTAGCGGGGGCGCGCAACAATGAGCAGTTCTTC.

The chain carries TRBV29-1 and TRBJ1-2; 9 nucleotides line up with TRBD1. Germline-derived CDR1 and CDR2 are SQVTM and ANQGSEA. The CDR3 has 13 amino acids. With V trimmed by 6 bases and J by 3 bases, 5 bases remained unmatched. CDR3: CSVGTGQDYGYTF. CDR3 bases: TGCAGCGTAGGGACAGGGCAGGACTATGGCTACACCTTC.